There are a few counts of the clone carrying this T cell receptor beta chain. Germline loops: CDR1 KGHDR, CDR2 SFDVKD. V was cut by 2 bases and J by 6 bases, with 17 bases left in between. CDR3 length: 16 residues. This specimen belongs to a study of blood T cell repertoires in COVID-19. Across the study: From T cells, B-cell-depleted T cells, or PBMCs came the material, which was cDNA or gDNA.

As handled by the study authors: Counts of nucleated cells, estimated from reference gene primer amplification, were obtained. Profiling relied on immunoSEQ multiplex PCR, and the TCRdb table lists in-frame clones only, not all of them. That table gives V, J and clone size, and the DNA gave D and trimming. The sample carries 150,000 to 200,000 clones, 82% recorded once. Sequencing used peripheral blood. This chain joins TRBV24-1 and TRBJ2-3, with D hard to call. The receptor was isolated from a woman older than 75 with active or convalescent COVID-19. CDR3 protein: CATSDSARWSSDTQYF. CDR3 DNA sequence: TGTGCCACCAGTGATTCAGCCCGGTGGAGTTCGGATACGCAGTATTTT.